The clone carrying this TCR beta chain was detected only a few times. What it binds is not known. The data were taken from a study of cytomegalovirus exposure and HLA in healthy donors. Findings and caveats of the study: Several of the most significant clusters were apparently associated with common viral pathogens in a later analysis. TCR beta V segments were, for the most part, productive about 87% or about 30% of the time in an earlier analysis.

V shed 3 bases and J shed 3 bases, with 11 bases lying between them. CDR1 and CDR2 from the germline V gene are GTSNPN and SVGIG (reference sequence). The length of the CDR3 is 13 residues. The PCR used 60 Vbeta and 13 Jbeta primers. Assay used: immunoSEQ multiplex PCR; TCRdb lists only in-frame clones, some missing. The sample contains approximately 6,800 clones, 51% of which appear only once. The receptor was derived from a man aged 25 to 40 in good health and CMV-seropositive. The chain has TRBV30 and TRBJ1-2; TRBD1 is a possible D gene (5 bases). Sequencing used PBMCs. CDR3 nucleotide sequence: TGTGCCTGGAGGCCAGGGTGGGACTATGGCTACACCTTC. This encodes CAWRPGWDYGYTF.